The next 20 T cell receptor beta chains were all read from a single sample in a study of Graves' ophthalmopathy and Graves' hyperthyroidism. RNA transcripts served as template for amplifying TCR beta CDR3 sequences. First-round RT-PCR employed HTBI primers, with a second-round multiplex PCR after it. A single record per CDR3 protein comes from TCRdb applying MiXCR to the multiplex PCR reads. This sample has a few hundred thousand distinct CDR3 sequences, with approximately 35% found just once. The specimen was peripheral blood or thyroid tissue (not recorded which). All receptors derive from an adult man with Graves' hyperthyroidism.

This clonotype showed up many times. The chain carries TRBV5-1 and TRBJ2-7; 7 nucleotides match TRBD1. This CDR3 is built from 18 residues. Germline assignment: CDR1 SGHRS and CDR2 YFSETQ. Trimming removed 0 bases from V and 4 bases from J; junction bases left unmatched: 16. The CDR3 DNA follows: TGCGCCAGCAGCTTGGTGGGACAGAACGTGCTGGGCCAGTACGAGCAGTACTTC. It is translated as CASSLVGQNVLGQYEQYF.

The CDR3 region has the DNA TGCAGTGCTAGAGAGGACAGTGGCACTGAAGCTTTCTTT. Protein: CSAREDSGTEAFF. The chain links TRBV20-1 to TRBJ1-1; D might be TRBD1 (6 bases). The V gene lost 0 bases and the J gene lost 4 bases, with 9 bases spanning the gap. The CDR3 is 13 amino acids. CDR1 and CDR2 from the germline V gene are DFQATT and SNEGSKA (reference sequence).

At least ten counts were recorded for this clonotype. This chain joins TRBV2 and TRBJ1-5; 8 bases map to TRBD1. In germline, CDR1 is SNHLY, CDR2 FYNNEI. After removal of 6 bases from V and 1 base from J, the junction contained 5 bases not matched to a gene. The length of the CDR3 is 15 residues. CDR3 in DNA: TGTGCCAGCAGAGCAGGGGGCTTGAGCAATCAGCCCCAGCATTTT. Its translation is CASRAGGLSNQPQHF.

This clonotype was seen only a few times. The chain couples TRBV12-3 or TRBV12-4 to TRBJ2-7, with D uncertain. CDR3 length: 12 amino acids. V was pared by 6 bases and J by 6 bases, with 12 bases between. CDR3 loop: CASRTQELEQYF. The CDR3 nucleotides are TGTGCCAGCAGGACGCAGGAGCTCGAGCAGTACTTC.

This clonotype came up a few times. The chain has TRBV9 and TRBJ2-7; 10 bases fit TRBD2. This CDR3 is built from 14 residues. In germline, CDR1 is SGDLS, CDR2 YYNGEE. V trimming: 4 bases; J trimming: 6 bases; junction bases outside the gene matches: 7. CDR3 in DNA: TGTGCCAGCAGCCAAGGAGCGGGAGGGCTCGAGCAGTACTTC. Its translation: CASSQGAGGLEQYF. Combining the CDR3 with reference TRBV9 and TRBJ2-7 gives the whole variable domain DSGVTQTPKHLITATGQRVTLRCSPRSGDLSVYWYQQSLDQGLQFLIQYYNGEERAKGNILERFSAQQFPDLHSELNLSSLELGDSALYFCASSQGAGGLEQYFGPGTRLTVT.

Only a few counts were recorded for this clonotype. The CDR3 loop reads CASSSLLTDQPQHF. CDR3 sequence (DNA): TGTGCCAGCAGTTCCTTACTCACGGATCAGCCCCAGCATTTT. The genes are TRBV28 and TRBJ1-5; D ambiguous. Trimming cost V 4 bases and J 5 bases, with 12 bases left between them. This CDR3 has 14 residues. Germline assignment: CDR1 MDHEN and CDR2 SYDVKM.

The chain joins TRBV6-6 to TRBJ2-5; 9 nucleotides agree with TRBD1. CDR3 length: 13 amino acids. Trimming at V came to 5 bases and at J to 5 bases, leaving 3 bases not matched to a gene. The germline gives CDR1 MNHNY, CDR2 SVGAGI (reference sequence). The CDR3 spells CASSKDRGETQYF. DNA for the CDR3: TGTGCCAGCAGTAAGGACAGGGGTGAGACCCAGTACTTC.

This clonotype appeared many times. This sequence joins TRBV10-2 and TRBJ2-7; D is undetermined. The germline V gene encodes CDR1 WSHSY and CDR2 SAAADI. V lost 6 bases, J lost 1 base, and 10 bases lay in between. The CDR3 has 13 amino acids. CDR3 coding DNA: TGCGCCAGCAGCCCGGACGTATCCTACGAGCAGTACTTC. Translated, it gives CASSPDVSYEQYF.

With respect to this clonotype: At one end, the junction sequence differs from germline, possibly due to a read error. The chain employs TRBV7-9 and TRBJ2-7; D is ambiguous. Germline-derived CDR1 and CDR2 are SEHNR and FQNEAQ (reference sequence). This CDR3 comprises 14 residues. The CDR3 DNA reads as TGTACCAGCAGCTCCGCCGTCGAATCCTACGAGCAGTACTTC. As protein: CTSSSAVESYEQYF.

CDR3: CASKPGGYYGYTF. The DNA of the CDR3 is TGTGCCAGCAAGCCGGGGGGATACTATGGCTACACCTTC. V is TRBV6-5 and J is TRBJ1-2, with D perhaps matching TRBD1 (5 bases). This CDR3 comprises 13 residues. Germline V CDR1 and CDR2: MNHEY, SVGAGI. The V end was cut by 7 bases, the J end by 3 bases, with 12 bases between.

The chain combines TRBV20-1 with TRBJ2-5; 8 nucleotides align to TRBD2. After removal of 2 bases from V and 5 bases from J, the junction contained 7 bases not matched to a gene. Germline V lookup: CDR1 DFQATT, CDR2 SNEGSKA (reference sequence). The length of the CDR3 is 14 residues. The CDR3 DNA reads as TGCAGTGCTAGAAAATCGGGGGGGGACGAGACCCAGTACTTC. Its translation: CSARKSGGDETQYF.

In this sample, this clonotype turned up many times. The chain uses TRBV9 and TRBJ2-7; a possible D gene is TRBD1 (7 bases). Germline V gene sequence: CDR1 SGDLS, CDR2 YYNGEE. The CDR3 extends over 16 amino acids. Deletions cut 2 bases from V and 0 bases from J, with 15 bases between. The DNA of the CDR3 is TGTGCCAGCAGCGTCGGGACAGTCGGGAGCTCCTACGAGCAGTACTTC. It is translated as CASSVGTVGSSYEQYF.

J is TRBJ2-2 and V is TRBV29-1, with TRBD1 as a possible D gene (5 bases). The V gene lost 3 bases and the J gene lost 7 bases, with 12 bases spanning the gap. The V gene's germline CDR1 is SQVTM and CDR2 ANQGSEA. The CDR3 runs to 13 residues. The CDR3 loop is CSVDPTGDGELFF. The DNA for the CDR3 is TGCAGCGTTGACCCCACAGGAGACGGGGAGCTGTTTTTT.

Only a few counts were recorded for this clonotype. V and J are TRBV19 and TRBJ1-4, with 8 nucleotides matching TRBD1. Germline V gene sequence: CDR1 LNHDA, CDR2 SQIVND (reference sequence). This CDR3 is built from 13 residues. The J segment lost 6 bases and the V segment lost 9 bases, leaving 6 bases of the junction unmatched. The CDR3 DNA follows: TGTGCCAGCACACAGGGGGGATATGAAAAACTGTTTTTT. Translated, it gives CASTQGGYEKLFF.

The rearrangement joins TRBV29-1 to TRBJ2-7; 8 nucleotides line up with TRBD2. The V and J ends lost 8 bases and 3 bases, in that order; junction bases with no gene match: 9. CDR3 length equals 13 residues. Germline V gene lookup returns CDR1 SQVTM and CDR2 ANQGSEA. This CDR3 is CSLRAAGGYEQYF. The CDR3 DNA sequence: TGCAGCTTACGGGCCGCGGGGGGCTACGAGCAGTACTTC.

This clonotype has just a few counts. The chain links TRBV6-6 to TRBJ1-6; no firm D call. The CDR3 extends over 14 amino acids. Per the germline V gene, CDR1 is MNHNY and CDR2 is SVGAGI (reference sequence). V shed 6 bases and J shed 2 bases, with 8 bases lying between them. CDR3 loop: CASRPQAYNSPLHF. For the CDR3, the DNA is TGTGCCAGCAGACCCCAAGCCTATAATTCACCCCTCCACTTT.

This clonotype has at least ten counts. The CDR3 nucleotides are TGTGCCAGCGGGGGGACAGGGAGGACCGGGGAGCTGTTTTTT. This codes for CASGGTGRTGELFF. The chain uses TRBV2 and TRBJ2-2; the match to TRBD1 covers 9 bases. The V gene end was trimmed by 8 bases and the J gene end by 5 bases; junction bases not matched to a gene: 6. The CDR3 runs 14 residues. Germline assignment: CDR1 SNHLY and CDR2 FYNNEI.

Details on this clonotype: Given the absence of the conserved phenylalanine or tryptophan at the CDR3 end, a read error is likely. The limits of the CDR3 on the DNA are not certain, so only TCRdb's listed CDR3 is given. The CDR3 loop is CAISEPRGSGGR. This rearrangement joins TRBV10-3 to TRBJ2-6; TRBD2, the table's D call, was not compared with the DNA. Germline loops: CDR1 ENHRY, CDR2 SYGVKD. The CDR3 adds up to 12 amino acids, both ends counted.

At least ten counts were recorded for this clonotype. V and J are TRBV11-2 and TRBJ1-1; 7 nucleotides match TRBD1. CDR3 size: 12 residues. Germline loops: CDR1 SGHAT, CDR2 FQNNGV. V shed 4 bases, J shed 10 bases, and the junction held 6 bases outside the gene matches. CDR3 sequence reads: CASSSLRTGAFF. CDR3 nucleotides: TGTGCCAGCAGCTCCCTCCGGACAGGAGCTTTCTTT.

This clonotype has at least ten counts. The chain joins TRBV7-8 to TRBJ2-7; D may match TRBD1 or TRBD2 (6 bases each). CDR1 and CDR2 from the germline V gene are SGHVS and FQNEAQ. This CDR3 has 15 residues. The V end lost 0 bases, the J end lost 3 bases, and 12 bases lay between the germline ends. The chain's CDR3 is CASSLARGLNYEQYF. For the CDR3, the DNA is TGTGCCAGCAGCTTAGCCCGGGGGCTGAACTACGAGCAGTACTTC.